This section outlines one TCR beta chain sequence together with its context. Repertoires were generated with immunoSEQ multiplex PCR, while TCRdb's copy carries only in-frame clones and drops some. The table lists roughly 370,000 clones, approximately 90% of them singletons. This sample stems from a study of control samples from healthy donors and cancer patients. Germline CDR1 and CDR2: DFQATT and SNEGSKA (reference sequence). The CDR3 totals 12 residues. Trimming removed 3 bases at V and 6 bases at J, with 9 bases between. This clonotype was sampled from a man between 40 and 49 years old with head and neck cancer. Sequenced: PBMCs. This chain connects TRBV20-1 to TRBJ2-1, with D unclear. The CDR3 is CSASERVNEQFF. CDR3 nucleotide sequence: TGCAGTGCTAGTGAACGGGTCAATGAGCAGTTCTTC.